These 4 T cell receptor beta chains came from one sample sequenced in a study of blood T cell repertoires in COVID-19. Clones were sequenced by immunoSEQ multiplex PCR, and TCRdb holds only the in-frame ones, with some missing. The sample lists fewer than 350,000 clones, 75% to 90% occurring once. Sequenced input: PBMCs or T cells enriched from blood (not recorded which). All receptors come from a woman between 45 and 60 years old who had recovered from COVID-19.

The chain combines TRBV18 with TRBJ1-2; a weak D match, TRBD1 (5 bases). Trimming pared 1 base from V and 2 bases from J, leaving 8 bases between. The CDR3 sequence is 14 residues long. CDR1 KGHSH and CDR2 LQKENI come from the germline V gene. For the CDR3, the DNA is TGTGCCAGCTCACCACGGCAGGGCAACTATGGCTACACCTTC. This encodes CASSPRQGNYGYTF. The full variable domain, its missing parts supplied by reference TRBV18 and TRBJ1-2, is NAGVMQNPRHLVRRRGQEARLRCSPMKGHSHVYWYRQLPEEGLKFMVYLQKENIIDESGMPKERFSAEFPKEGPSILRIQQVVRGDSAAYFCASSPRQGNYGYTFGSGTRLTVV.

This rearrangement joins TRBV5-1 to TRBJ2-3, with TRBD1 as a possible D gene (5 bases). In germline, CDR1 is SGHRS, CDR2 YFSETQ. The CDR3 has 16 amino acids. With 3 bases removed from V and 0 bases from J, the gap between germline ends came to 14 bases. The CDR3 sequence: CASSSIGTGSTDTQYF. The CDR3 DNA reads TGCGCCAGCAGCTCGATAGGTACAGGAAGCACAGATACGCAGTATTTT.

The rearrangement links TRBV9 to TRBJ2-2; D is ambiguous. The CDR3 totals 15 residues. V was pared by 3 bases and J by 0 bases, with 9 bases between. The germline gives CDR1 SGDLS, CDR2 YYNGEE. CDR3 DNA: TGTGCCAGCAGCGCCCGACAAGCGAACACCGGGGAGCTGTTTTTT. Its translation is CASSARQANTGELFF.

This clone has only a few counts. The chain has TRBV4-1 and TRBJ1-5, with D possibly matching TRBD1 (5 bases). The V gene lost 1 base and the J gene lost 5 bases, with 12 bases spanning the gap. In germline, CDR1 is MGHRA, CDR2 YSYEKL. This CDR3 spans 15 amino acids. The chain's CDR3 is CASSQGTGLDQPQHF. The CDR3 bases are TGCGCCAGCAGCCAAGGCACAGGCTTGGATCAGCCCCAGCATTTT.